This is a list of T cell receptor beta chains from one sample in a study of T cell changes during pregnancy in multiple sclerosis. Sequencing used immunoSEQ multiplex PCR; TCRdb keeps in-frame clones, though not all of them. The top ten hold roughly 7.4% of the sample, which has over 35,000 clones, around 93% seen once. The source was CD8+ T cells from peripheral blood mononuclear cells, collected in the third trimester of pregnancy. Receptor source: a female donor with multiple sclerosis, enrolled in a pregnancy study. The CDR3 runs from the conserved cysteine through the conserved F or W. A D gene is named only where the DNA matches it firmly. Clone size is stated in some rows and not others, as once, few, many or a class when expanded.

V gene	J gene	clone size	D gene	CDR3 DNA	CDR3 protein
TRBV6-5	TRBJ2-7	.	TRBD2	TGTGCCAGTTCTCCGGGACTAGTGCCCGAGCAGTACTTC	CASSPGLVPEQYF
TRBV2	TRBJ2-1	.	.	TGTGCCACCCTAAGATCAAGGACTCGACACTCCTACAATGAGCAGTTCTTC	CATLRSRTRHSYNEQFF
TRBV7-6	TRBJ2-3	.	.	TGTTCAACAGGAGATCTACGGACAGATACGCAGTATTTT	CSTGDLRTDTQYF
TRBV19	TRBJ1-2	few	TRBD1	TGTGCCAGTAGTATATCAGAGGGGGCGGATGGCTACACCTTC	CASSISEGADGYTF
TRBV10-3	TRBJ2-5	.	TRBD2	TGTGCCATCAGTGAGAAGGGTAGCGGGAGTTCGAGAGAGACCCAGTACTTC	CAISEKGSGSSRETQYF
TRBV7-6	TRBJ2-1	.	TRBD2	TGTGCCAGCAGCTTACGCGCCGGGACTAGAAATGACAATGAGCAGTTCTTC	CASSLRAGTRNDNEQFF
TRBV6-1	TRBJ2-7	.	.	TGTGCCAGCAGTGAAAATTTCTATAGCGGCAATGACTACGAGCAGTACTTC	CASSENFYSGNDYEQYF
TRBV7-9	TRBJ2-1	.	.	TGTGCCAGCAGTCAAAGCGAAAGCTCCTACAATGAGCAGTTCTTC	CASSQSESSYNEQFF
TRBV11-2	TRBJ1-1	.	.	TGTGCCAGCAGCGATAAAGCGGGGAACACTGAAGCTTTCTTT	CASSDKAGNTEAFF
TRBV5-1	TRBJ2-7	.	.	TGCGCCAGCAGCCCGGGGACAATAAGCTACGAGCAGTACTTC	CASSPGTISYEQYF
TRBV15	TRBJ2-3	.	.	TGTGCCACCAGCATCGCGGGCGGCGGAGTTTTAGATACGCAGTATTTT	CATSIAGGGVLDTQYF
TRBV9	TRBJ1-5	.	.	TGTGCCAGCAGCGTAGAGTCCGGGCTCAAAACGGGGAGCAATCAGCCCCAGCATTTT	CASSVESGLKTGSNQPQHF
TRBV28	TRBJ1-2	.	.	TGTGCCAGCAGTCCAGGGCACCCTAACTATGGCTACACCTTC	CASSPGHPNYGYTF
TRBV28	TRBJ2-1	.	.	TGTGCCAGCAGTGGTGCGTCTTATTACAGGGTAGACTCCTACAATGAGCAGTTCTTC	CASSGASYYRVDSYNEQFF
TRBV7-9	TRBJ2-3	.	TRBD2	TGTGCCAGCAGCCCTAGGACTAGCGGACGGTCCGCAGATACGCAGTATTTT	CASSPRTSGRSADTQYF
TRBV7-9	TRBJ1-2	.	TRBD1	TGTGCCAGCAGCGCCGGACAGGGGGTCCCCTATGGCTACACCTTC	CASSAGQGVPYGYTF
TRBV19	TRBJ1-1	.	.	TGTGCCAGTAGTATATATGGGGGCCGGAACACTGAAGCTTTCTTT	CASSIYGGRNTEAFF
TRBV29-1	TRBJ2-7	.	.	TGCAGCGTTGAGCTCGGCAGGGGATCCTCCTACGAGCAGTACTTC	CSVELGRGSSYEQYF
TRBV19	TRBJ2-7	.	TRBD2	TGTGCCAGTAGTATACAAAGGGGGTCGACTAGCGGGAGAGACGAGCAGTACTTC	CASSIQRGSTSGRDEQYF
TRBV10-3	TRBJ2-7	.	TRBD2	TGTGCCATCAGTGACACTAGCGGAGCCTACGAGCAGTACTTC	CAISDTSGAYEQYF
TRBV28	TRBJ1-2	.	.	TGTGCCAGCAGGACTACAGGGTACTATGGCTACACCTTC	CASRTTGYYGYTF
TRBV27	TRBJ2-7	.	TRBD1	TGTGCCAGCAGTTTAAGTGGGACAGCTACCTACGAGCAGTACTTC	CASSLSGTATYEQYF
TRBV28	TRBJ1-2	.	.	TGTGCCAGCAGTTTAACAGATAATGGCTACACCTTC	CASSLTDNGYTF
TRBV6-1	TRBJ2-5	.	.	TGTGCCAGCAGTGAAGAGGTCCACAGGGAGACCCAGTACTTC	CASSEEVHRETQYF
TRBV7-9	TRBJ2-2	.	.	TGTGCCAGCAGCTCCATCCCCGACCCGCGGAGCACCGGGGAGCTGTTTTTT	CASSSIPDPRSTGELFF
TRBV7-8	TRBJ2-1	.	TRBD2	TGTGCCAGCGTGGGACTACCCTCACTATACAATGAGCAGTTCTTC	CASVGLPSLYNEQFF
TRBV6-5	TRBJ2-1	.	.	TGTGCCAGCAGTTACTCGGCGGGATCATACAATGAGCAGTTCTTC	CASSYSAGSYNEQFF
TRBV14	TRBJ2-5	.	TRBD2	TGTGCCAGCAGCCAAGATCAGGTCGCACGGGAGGGGACCCAGTACTTC	CASSQDQVAREGTQYF
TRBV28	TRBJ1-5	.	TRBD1	TGTGCCAGCAGTTTATTCCAGGGGGGCAATCAGCCCCAGCATTTT	CASSLFQGGNQPQHF
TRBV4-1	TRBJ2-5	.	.	TGCGCCAGCAGCCAAGGCCAGGGGGGAGAGACCCAGTACTTC	CASSQGQGGETQYF
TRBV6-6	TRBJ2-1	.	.	TGTGCCAGCCGCCTGGGACTCCATTACAATGAGCAGTTCTTC	CASRLGLHYNEQFF
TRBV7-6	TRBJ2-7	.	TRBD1	TGTGCCAGCAGCGCCGGGACAGACCCCTACGAGCAGTACTTC	CASSAGTDPYEQYF
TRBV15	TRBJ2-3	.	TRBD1	TGTGCCACCAGCGGGCCACAGGGGGGACTGGGGACGCAGTATTTT	CATSGPQGGLGTQYF
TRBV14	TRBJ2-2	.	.	TGTGCCAGCAGCGCACAGGTCTACGGGGAGCTGTTTTTT	CASSAQVYGELFF
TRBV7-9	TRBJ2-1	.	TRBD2	TGTGCCAGCAGCTCCGGAACTAGCGGGAGGAAGTACAATGAGCAGTTCTTC	CASSSGTSGRKYNEQFF
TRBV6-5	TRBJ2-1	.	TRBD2	TGTGCCAGCAGTTACCCTTTAGCGGGAGTCAATGAGCAGTTCTTC	CASSYPLAGVNEQFF
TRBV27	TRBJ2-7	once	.	TGTGCCAGCAGTTTATCATCCCGGGGTTTCGAGCAGTACTTC	CASSLSSRGFEQYF
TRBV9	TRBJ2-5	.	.	TGTGCCAGCAGCGTAAGTGTAGCGGCCCAAGAGACCCAGTACTTC	CASSVSVAAQETQYF
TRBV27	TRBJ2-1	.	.	TGTGCCAGCAGTTTAGCAGGGGAGTTCAATGAGCAGTTCTTC	CASSLAGEFNEQFF
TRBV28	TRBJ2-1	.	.	TGTGCCAGCAGTTTCCCCGGGAACGCGAACTCCTACAATGAGCAGTTCTTC	CASSFPGNANSYNEQFF
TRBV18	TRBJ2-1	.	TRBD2	TGTGCCAGCTCCCCCCCCCAACTAGCGGGTGCCAATGAGCAGTTCTTC	CASSPPQLAGANEQFF
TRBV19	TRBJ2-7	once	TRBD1	TGTGCCAGTAGTTCGGACAGGGTAGGCTACGAGCAGTACTTC	CASSSDRVGYEQYF
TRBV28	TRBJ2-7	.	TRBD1	TGTGCCAGCAGTCCCGGGACAGGGCCTATCGAGCAGTACTTC	CASSPGTGPIEQYF
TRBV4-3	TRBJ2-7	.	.	TGCGCCAGCAGCCCAGGACTACCCTCCTACGAGCAGTACTTC	CASSPGLPSYEQYF
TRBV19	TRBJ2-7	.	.	TGTGCCAGTAGTATAGTCCAGGGTGGCGAGCAGTACTTC	CASSIVQGGEQYF
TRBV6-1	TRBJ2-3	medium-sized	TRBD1	TGTGCCAGCAGTGAAGGGACAGGGCACACAGATACGCAGTATTTT	CASSEGTGHTDTQYF
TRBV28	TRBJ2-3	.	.	TGTGCCAGCAGTTTGGACAGTACTATTGATACGCAGTATTTT	CASSLDSTIDTQYF
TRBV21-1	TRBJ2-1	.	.	TGTGCCAGCAGCAAAGCGGGAGCGGGGGGGTCCTACAATGAGCAGTTCTTC	CASSKAGAGGSYNEQFF
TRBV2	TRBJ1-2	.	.	TGTGCCAGCAGTGAGGGAGGGAGCGGCTACACCTTC	CASSEGGSGYTF
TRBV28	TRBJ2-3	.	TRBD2	TGTGCCAGCAGTTTGTTCGGACTAGCGGGAGTGGTAGATACGCAGTATTTT	CASSLFGLAGVVDTQYF
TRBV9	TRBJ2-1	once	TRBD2	TGTGCCAGCAGCCCCTGGCGGGAGACGAATGAGCAGTTCTTC	CASSPWRETNEQFF